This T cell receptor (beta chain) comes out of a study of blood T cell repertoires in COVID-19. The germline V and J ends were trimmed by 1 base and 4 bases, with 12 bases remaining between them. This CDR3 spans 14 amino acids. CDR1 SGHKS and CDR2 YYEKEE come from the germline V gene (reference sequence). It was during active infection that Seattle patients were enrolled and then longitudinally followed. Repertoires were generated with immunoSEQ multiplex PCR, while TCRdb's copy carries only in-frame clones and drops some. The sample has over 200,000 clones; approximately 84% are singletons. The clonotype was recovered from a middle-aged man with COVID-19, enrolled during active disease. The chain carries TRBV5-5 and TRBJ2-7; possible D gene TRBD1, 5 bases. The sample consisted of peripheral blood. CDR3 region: CASSLSGRLYEQYF. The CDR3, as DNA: TGTGCCAGCAGCTTGTCAGGGCGATTGTACGAGCAGTACTTC.